The sequence of this T cell receptor beta chain was determined in a study of T cells in localized non-small cell lung cancer. As to this clone: The antigen remains undetermined.

Sequencing used immunoSEQ multiplex PCR; TCRdb keeps in-frame clones, though not all of them. The profile covers tens of thousands of clones, with around 80% appearing a single time and approximately 31% taken by the ten largest. General study findings and limits: Only one tumor region went through sequencing, so heterogeneity may still be there. Measurement of T cell clonality placed uninvolved adjacent lung highest, above the level in tumor. Median about 58 top-100 tumor clones were shared with paired adjacent lung. Longer overall survival was seen with higher T cell density measured in blood.

This sequence was found in a male donor at least 60 years old with stage II squamous cell lung carcinoma. The sample here was peripheral blood, taken before any cancer treatment.

CDR3 sequence: CASSFGGSYEQYF. CDR3 in DNA: TGTGCCAGCAGTTTCGGGGGCTCCTACGAGCAGTACTTC. The chain joins TRBV27 to TRBJ2-7; weak D call: TRBD2 (6 bases). The germline CDR1 and CDR2 sequences are MNHEY and SMNVEV (reference sequence). The CDR3 length is 13 residues. V was clipped by 3 bases and J by 0 bases, with 6 bases between them.